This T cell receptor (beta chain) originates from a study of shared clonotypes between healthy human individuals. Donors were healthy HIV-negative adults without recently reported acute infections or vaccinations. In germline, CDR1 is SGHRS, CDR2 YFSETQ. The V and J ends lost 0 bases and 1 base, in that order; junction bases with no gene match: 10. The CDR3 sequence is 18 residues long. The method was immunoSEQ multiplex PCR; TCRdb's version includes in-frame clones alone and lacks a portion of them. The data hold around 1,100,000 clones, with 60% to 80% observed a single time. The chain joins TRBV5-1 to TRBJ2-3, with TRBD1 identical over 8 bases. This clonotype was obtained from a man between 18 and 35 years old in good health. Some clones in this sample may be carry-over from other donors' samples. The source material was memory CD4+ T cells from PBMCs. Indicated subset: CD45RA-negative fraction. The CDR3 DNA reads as TGCGCCAGCAGCTTGGCCCGGACAGGGCGTTTGGGCACAGATACGCAGTATTTT. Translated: CASSLARTGRLGTDTQYF.